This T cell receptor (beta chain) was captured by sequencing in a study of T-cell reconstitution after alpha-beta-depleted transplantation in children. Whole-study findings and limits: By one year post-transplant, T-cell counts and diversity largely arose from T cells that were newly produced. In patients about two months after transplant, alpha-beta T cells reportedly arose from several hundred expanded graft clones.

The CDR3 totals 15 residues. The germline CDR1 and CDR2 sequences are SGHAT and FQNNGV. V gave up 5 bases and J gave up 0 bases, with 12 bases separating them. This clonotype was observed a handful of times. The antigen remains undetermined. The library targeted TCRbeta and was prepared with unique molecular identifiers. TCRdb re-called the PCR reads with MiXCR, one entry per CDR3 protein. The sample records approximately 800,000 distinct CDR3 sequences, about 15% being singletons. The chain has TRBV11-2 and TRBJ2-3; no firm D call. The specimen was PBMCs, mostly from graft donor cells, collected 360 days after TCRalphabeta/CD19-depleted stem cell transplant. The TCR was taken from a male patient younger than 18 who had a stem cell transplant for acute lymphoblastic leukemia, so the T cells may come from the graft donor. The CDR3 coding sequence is TGTGCCAGCAGCCCCCGGGCCCCGAGCACAGATACGCAGTATTTT. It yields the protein CASSPRAPSTDTQYF. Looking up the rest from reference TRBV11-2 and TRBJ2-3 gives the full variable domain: EAGVAQSPRYKIIEKRQSVAFWCNPISGHATLYWYQQILGQGPKLLIQFQNNGVVDDSQLPKDRFSAERLKGVDSTLKIQPAKLEDSAVYLCASSPRAPSTDTQYFGPGTRLTVL.